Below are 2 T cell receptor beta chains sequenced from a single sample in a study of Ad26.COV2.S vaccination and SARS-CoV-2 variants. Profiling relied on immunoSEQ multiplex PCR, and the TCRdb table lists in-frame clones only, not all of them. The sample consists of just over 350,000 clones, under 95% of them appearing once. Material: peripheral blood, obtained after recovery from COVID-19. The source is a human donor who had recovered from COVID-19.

DNA for the CDR3: TGTGCCAGTCAGGGGGATAGCAATCAGCCCCAGCATTTT. Protein: CASQGDSNQPQHF. This chain connects TRBV12-3 or TRBV12-4 to TRBJ1-5; 7 nucleotides agree with TRBD1. The CDR3 is made up of 13 amino acids. The trim removed 9 bases at V and 0 bases at J, leaving 2 bases unmatched.

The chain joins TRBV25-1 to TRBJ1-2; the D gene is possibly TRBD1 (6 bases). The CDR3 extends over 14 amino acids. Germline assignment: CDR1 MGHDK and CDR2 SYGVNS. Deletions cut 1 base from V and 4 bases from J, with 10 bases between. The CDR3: CASSESPDSYGYTF. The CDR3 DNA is TGTGCCAGCAGTGAATCCCCGGACAGCTATGGCTACACCTTC.